This T cell receptor (beta chain) was retrieved from a study of cytomegalovirus exposure and HLA in healthy donors. Study background: Previous work identified 117 million unique TCR beta sequences from roughly 180 million T cells.

Between the trimmed V and J ends, which lost 10 bases and 4 bases, there was a span of 15 bases. CDR1 is SNHLY and CDR2 is FYNNEI in the germline V gene. CDR3 length: 13 amino acids. PCR amplification relied on 60 Vbeta primers (plus 13 Jbeta primers). Repertoires were generated with immunoSEQ multiplex PCR, while TCRdb's copy carries only in-frame clones and drops some. This sample's clone table lists approximately 72,000 clones. General study results and limits: Being productive about 87% or about 30% of the time was typical of most TCR beta V segments in an earlier analysis.

A remark on this clone: Its antigen is still unknown.

The chain employs TRBV2 and TRBJ2-3; D is perhaps TRBD2 (7 bases). Sequencing was carried out using PBMCs. The source of this sequence is a man aged 35 to 55 in good health and CMV-seronegative. Here the CDR3 reads CATKGGGADTQYF. The CDR3 region has the DNA TGTGCCACTAAGGGCGGGGGCGCAGATACGCAGTATTTT.